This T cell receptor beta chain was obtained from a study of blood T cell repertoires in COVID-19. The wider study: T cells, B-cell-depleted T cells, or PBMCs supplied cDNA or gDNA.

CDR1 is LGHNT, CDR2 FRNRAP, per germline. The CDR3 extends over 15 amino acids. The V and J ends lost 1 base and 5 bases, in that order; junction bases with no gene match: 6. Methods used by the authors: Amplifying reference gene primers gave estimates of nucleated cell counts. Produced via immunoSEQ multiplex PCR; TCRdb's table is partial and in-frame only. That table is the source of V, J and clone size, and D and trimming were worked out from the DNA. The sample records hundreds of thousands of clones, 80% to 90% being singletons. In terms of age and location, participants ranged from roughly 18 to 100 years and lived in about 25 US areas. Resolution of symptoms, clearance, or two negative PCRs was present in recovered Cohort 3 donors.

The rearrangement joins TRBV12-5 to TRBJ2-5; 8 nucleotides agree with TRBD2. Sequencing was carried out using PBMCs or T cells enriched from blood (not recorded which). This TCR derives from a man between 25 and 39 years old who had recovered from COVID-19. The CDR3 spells CASGLGLAGWETQYF. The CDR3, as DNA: TGTGCTAGTGGTTTGGGGCTAGCGGGTTGGGAGACCCAGTACTTC.